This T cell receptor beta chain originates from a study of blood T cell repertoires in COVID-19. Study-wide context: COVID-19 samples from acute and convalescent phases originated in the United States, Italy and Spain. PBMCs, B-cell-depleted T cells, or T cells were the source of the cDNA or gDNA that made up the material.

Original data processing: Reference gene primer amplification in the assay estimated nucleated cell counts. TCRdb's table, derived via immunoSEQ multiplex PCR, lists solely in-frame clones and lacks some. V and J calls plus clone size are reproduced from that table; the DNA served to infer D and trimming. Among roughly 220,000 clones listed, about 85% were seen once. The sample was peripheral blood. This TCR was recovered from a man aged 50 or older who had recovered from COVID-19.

CDR3 sequence: CASSLGTGVYEQYF. CDR3 sequence (DNA): TGTGCCAGCAGCCTTGGGACAGGGGTCTACGAGCAGTACTTC. This chain joins TRBV5-6 and TRBJ2-7, with TRBD1 matching over 10 bases. Trimming at V came to 4 bases and at J to 3 bases, leaving 4 bases not matched to a gene. Looked up from germline, CDR1 is SGHDT and CDR2 is YYEEEE. The CDR3 totals 14 residues.